This is a list of T cell receptor beta chains from one sample in a study of blood T cell repertoires in COVID-19. Clones were read by immunoSEQ multiplex PCR, and TCRdb kept only the in-frame ones, dropping some. The data show about 87,000 clones, roughly 88% seen once. Specimen: peripheral blood. The receptors shown here come from an elderly woman with COVID-19, enrolled during active disease. The CDR3 runs from the conserved cysteine through the conserved F or W. A D gene is named only where the DNA matches it firmly. The size field is filled for only some rows; it gives once, few, many or a size class.

CDR3	DNA	D	V	J	size
CAISERGGLQETQYF	TGTGCCATCAGTGAGCGGGGGGGCCTCCAAGAGACCCAGTACTTC	TRBD2	TRBV10-3	TRBJ2-5	.
CSVGTGEETQYF	TGCAGCGTAGGGACAGGGGAAGAGACCCAGTACTTC	TRBD1	TRBV29-1	TRBJ2-5	few
CASSLSQQGGTQYF	TGTGCCAGCAGCTTATCTCAACAGGGGGGTACGCAGTATTTT	TRBD1	TRBV7-7	TRBJ2-3	.
CASSLAGGLNEQFF	TGTGCCAGCAGCTTAGCGGGGGGGCTCAATGAGCAGTTCTTC	.	TRBV7-9	TRBJ2-1	.
CASNSRTETQYF	TGTGCCAGCAATTCGCGTACAGAGACCCAGTACTTC	.	TRBV2	TRBJ2-5	.
CASSVVGGNTIYF	TGTGCCAGCAGCGTAGTTGGCGGAAACACCATATATTTT	.	TRBV9	TRBJ1-3	.
CASSQPTAGGRETQYF	TGTGCCAGCAGCCAACCAACAGCGGGAGGAAGGGAGACCCAGTACTTC	TRBD2	TRBV16	TRBJ2-5	.
CATSDLTVYEQYF	TGTGCCACCAGTGATCTGACAGTCTACGAGCAGTACTTC	.	TRBV24-1	TRBJ2-7	.
CASDRQGTAYEQYF	TGTGCCAGCGACCGACAGGGTACGGCCTACGAGCAGTACTTC	TRBD1	TRBV28	TRBJ2-7	.
CASSLKGQQETQYF	TGTGCCAGCAGCTTGAAGGGACAACAAGAGACCCAGTACTTC	.	TRBV7-9	TRBJ2-5	.
CASGTYQGEAFF	TGTGCTAGTGGTACCTACCAGGGGGAAGCTTTCTTT	.	TRBV12-5	TRBJ1-1	.
CASSQEPRGYEQYF	TGTGCCAGCAGCCAAGAACCCAGGGGGTACGAGCAGTACTTC	TRBD1	TRBV4-2	TRBJ2-7	.
CASSLSWAASNQPQHF	TGTGCCAGCAGTTTATCCTGGGCAGCTAGCAATCAGCCCCAGCATTTT	.	TRBV27	TRBJ1-5	.
CASKGLAGDLDTQYF	TGTGCCAGCAAAGGACTAGCGGGGGACCTAGATACGCAGTATTTT	TRBD2	TRBV5-4	TRBJ2-3	.